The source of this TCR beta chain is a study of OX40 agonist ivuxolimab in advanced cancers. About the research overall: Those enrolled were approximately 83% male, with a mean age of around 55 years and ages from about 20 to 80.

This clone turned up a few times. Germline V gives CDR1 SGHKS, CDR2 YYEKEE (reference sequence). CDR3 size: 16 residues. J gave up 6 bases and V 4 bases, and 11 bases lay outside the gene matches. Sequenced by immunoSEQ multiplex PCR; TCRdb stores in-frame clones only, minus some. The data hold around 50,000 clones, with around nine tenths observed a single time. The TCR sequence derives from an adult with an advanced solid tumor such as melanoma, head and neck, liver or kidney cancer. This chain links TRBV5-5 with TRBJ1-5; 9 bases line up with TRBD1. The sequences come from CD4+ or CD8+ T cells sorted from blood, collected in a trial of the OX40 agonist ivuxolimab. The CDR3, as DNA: TGTGCCAGCAGCCTCCGGGACAGGGCTGGGCCTCAGCCCCAGCATTTT. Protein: CASSLRDRAGPQPQHF. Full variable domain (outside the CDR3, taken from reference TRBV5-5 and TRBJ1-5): DAGVTQSPTHLIKTRGQQVTLRCSPISGHKSVSWYQQVLGQGPQFIFQYYEKEERGRGNFPDRFSARQFPNYSSELNVNALLLGDSALYLCASSLRDRAGPQPQHFGDGTRLSIL.